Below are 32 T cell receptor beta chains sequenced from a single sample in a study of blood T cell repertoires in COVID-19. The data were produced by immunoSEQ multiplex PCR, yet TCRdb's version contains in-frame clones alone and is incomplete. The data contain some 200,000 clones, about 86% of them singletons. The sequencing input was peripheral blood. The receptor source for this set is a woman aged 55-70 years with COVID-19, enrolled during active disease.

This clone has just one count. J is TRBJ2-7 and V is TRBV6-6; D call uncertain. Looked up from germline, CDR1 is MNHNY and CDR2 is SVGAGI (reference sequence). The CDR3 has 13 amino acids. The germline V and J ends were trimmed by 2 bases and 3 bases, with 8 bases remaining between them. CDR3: CASSYGTSYEQYF. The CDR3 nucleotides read TGTGCCAGCAGTTACGGCACAAGCTACGAGCAGTACTTC.

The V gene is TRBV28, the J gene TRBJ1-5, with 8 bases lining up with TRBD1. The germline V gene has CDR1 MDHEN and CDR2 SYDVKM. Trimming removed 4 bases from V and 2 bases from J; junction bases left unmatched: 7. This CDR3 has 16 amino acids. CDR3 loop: CASSSWTGSGNQPQHF. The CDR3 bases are TGTGCCAGCAGTTCCTGGACAGGGAGTGGCAATCAGCCCCAGCATTTT. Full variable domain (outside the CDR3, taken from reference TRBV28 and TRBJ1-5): DVKVTQSSRYLVKRTGEKVFLECVQDMDHENMFWYRQDPGLGLRLIYFSYDVKMKEKGDIPEGYSVSREKKERFSLILESASTNQTSMYLCASSSWTGSGNQPQHFGDGTRLSIL.

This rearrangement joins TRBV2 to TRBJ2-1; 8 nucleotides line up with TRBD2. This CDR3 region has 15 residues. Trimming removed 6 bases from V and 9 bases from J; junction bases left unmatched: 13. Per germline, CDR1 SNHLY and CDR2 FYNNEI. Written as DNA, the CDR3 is TGTGCCAGCAGCCGCAGCGGGAGTCTTAGCGTTGAGCAGTTCTTC. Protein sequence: CASSRSGSLSVEQFF.

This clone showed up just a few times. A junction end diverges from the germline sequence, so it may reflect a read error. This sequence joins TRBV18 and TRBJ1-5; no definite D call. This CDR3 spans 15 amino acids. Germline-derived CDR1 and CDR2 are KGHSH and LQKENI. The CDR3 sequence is CASSPPGRNNHPQHF. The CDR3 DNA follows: TGTGCCAGCTCACCACCGGGCCGAAACAATCATCCCCAGCATTTT.

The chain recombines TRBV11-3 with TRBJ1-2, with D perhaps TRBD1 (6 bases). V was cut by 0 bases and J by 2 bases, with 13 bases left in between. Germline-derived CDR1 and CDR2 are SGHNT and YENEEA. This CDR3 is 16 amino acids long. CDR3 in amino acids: CASSLDGTGNNYGYTF. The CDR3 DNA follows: TGTGCCAGCAGCTTAGATGGTACAGGGAACAACTATGGCTACACCTTC. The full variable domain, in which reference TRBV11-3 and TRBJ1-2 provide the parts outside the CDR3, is EAGVVQSPRYKIIEKKQPVAFWCNPISGHNTLYWYLQNLGQGPELLIRYENEEAVDDSQLPKDRFSAERLKGVDSTLKIQPAELGDSAVYLCASSLDGTGNNYGYTFGSGTRLTVV.

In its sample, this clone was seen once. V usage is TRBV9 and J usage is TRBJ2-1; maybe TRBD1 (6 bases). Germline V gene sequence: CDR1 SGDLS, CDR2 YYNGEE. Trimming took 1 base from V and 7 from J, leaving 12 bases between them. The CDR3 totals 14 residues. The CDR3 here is CASSVLGAGNEQFF. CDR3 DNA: TGTGCCAGCAGCGTATTGGGGGCCGGTAATGAGCAGTTCTTC.

DNA of the CDR3: TGTGCCAGCAGCTTAGCGTTGAGTTATTACAATGAGCAGTTCTTC. It translates to CASSLALSYYNEQFF. The V call is TRBV7-2, the J call TRBJ2-1; D gene ambiguous. Germline CDR1 reads SGHTA; CDR2 reads FQGNSA. The V and J ends lost 0 bases and 4 bases respectively, with 10 bases between them. This CDR3 is 15 amino acids long. Complete variable domain (other parts from reference TRBV7-2 and TRBJ2-1): GAGVSQSPSNKVTEKGKDVELRCDPISGHTALYWYRQSLGQGLEFLIYFQGNSAPDKSGLPSDRFSAERTGGSVSTLTIQRTQQEDSAVYLCASSLALSYYNEQFFGPGTRLTVL.

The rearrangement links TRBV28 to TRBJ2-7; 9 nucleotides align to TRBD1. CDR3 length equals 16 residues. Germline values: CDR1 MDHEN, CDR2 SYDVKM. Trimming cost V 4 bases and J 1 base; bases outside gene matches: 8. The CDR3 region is CASSSPRTGVSYEQYF. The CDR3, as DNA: TGTGCCAGCAGTTCCCCCCGGACAGGGGTGTCCTACGAGCAGTACTTC.

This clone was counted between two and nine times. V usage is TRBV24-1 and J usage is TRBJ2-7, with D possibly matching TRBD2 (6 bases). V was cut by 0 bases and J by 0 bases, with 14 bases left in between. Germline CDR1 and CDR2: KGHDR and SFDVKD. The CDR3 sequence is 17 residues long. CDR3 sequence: CATSDLLAGFSSYEQYF. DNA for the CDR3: TGTGCCACCAGTGATTTGTTGGCGGGGTTTAGCTCCTACGAGCAGTACTTC.

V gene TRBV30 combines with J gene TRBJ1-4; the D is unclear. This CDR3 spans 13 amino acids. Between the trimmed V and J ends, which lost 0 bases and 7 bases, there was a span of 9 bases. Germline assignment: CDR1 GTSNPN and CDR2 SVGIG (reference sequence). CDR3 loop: CAWSVIGGEKLFF. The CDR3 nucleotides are TGTGCCTGGAGTGTAATAGGCGGTGAAAAACTGTTTTTT.

CDR3 protein: CASRLQGALSNEKLFF. DNA of the CDR3: TGTGCCAGCAGGCTACAGGGGGCGCTATCTAATGAAAAACTGTTTTTT. The chain is built from TRBV28 and TRBJ1-4, with 9 bases lining up with TRBD1. In germline, CDR1 is MDHEN, CDR2 SYDVKM. There are 16 residues in the CDR3. V dropped 6 bases and J dropped 3; count of bases not matched to a gene: 8.

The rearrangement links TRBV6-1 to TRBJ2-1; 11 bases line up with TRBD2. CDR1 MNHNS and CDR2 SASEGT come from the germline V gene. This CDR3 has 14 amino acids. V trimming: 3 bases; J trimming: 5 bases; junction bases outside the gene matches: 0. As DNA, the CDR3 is TGTGCCAGCAGTGAGGGACTAGCGGACAATGAGCAGTTCTTC. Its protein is CASSEGLADNEQFF.

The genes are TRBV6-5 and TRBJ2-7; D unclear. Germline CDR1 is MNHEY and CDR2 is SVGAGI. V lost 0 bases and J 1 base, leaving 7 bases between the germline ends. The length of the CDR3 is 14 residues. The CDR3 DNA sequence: TGTGCCAGCAGTTACTCGAGGCAGTCCTACGAGCAGTACTTC. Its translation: CASSYSRQSYEQYF.

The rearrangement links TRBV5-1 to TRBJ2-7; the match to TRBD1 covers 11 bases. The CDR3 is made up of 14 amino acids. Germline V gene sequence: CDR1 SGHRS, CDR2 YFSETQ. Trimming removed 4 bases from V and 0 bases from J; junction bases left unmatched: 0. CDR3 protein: CASSGTGGSYEQYF. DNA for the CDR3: TGCGCCAGCAGCGGGACAGGGGGCTCCTACGAGCAGTACTTC.

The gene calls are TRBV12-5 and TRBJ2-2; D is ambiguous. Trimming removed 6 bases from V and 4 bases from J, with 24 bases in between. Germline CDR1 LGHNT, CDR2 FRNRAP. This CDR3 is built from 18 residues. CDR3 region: CASGPEIFHSPLTGELFF. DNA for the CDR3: TGTGCTAGTGGCCCGGAGATCTTTCATTCCCCGCTCACCGGGGAGCTGTTTTTT.

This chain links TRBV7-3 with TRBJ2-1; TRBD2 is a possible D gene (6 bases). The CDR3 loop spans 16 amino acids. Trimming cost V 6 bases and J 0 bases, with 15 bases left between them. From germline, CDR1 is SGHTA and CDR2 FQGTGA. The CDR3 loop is CASSPYSGSSYNEQFF. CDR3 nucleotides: TGTGCCAGCAGTCCATATAGCGGAAGCTCCTACAATGAGCAGTTCTTC.

CDR3 nucleotides: TGCGCCAGCAGCTACGGGACTAGCGGCTACAATGAGCAGTTCTTC. Protein: CASSYGTSGYNEQFF. The V and J genes are TRBV5-1 and TRBJ2-1; 11 nucleotides align to TRBD2. The CDR3 extends over 15 amino acids. Losses at the gene ends were 3 bases for V and 3 bases for J; bases not matched to a gene: 2. Looked up from germline, CDR1 is SGHRS and CDR2 is YFSETQ. Based on the CDR3 plus reference TRBV5-1 and TRBJ2-1, the full variable domain is KAGVTQTPRYLIKTRGQQVTLSCSPISGHRSVSWYQQTPGQGLQFLFEYFSETQRNKGNFPGRFSGRQFSNSRSEMNVSTLELGDSALYLCASSYGTSGYNEQFFGPGTRLTVL.

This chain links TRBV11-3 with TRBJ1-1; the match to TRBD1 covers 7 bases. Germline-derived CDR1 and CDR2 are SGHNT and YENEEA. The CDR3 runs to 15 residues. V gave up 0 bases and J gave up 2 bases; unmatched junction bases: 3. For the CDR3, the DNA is TGTGCCAGCAGCTTAGATGGACAGGCCAACACTGAAGCTTTCTTT. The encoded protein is CASSLDGQANTEAFF.

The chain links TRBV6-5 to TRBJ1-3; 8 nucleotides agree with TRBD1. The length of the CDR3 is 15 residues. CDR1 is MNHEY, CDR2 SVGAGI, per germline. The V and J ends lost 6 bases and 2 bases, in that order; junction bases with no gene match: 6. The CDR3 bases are TGTGCCAGCAGGAGGACAGGGAGAGCTGGAAACACCATATATTTT. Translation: CASRRTGRAGNTIYF.

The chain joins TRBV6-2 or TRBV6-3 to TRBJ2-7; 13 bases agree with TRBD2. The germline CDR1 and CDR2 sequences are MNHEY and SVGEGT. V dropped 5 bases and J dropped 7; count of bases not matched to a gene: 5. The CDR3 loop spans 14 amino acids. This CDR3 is CASSPLAGGGEQYF. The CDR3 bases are TGTGCCAGCAGTCCACTAGCGGGAGGGGGTGAGCAGTACTTC.

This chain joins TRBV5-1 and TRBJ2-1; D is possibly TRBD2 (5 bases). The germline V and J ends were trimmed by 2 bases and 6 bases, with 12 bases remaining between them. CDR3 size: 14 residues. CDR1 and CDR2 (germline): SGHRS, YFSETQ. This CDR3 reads CASSLALEGNEQFF. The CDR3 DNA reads TGCGCCAGCAGCTTAGCCCTCGAGGGCAATGAGCAGTTCTTC.

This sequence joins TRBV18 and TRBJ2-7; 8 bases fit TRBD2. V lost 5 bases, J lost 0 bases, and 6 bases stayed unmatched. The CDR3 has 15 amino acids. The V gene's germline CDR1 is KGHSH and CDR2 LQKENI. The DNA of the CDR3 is TGTGCCAGCTCAATAGCGGGACCCTACTCCTACGAGCAGTACTTC. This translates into CASSIAGPYSYEQYF.

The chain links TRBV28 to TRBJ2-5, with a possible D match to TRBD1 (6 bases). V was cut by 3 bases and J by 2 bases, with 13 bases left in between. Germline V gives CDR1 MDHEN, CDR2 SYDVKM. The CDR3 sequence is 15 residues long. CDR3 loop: CASSFRTALQETQYF. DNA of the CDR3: TGTGCCAGCAGTTTTCGGACAGCCCTACAAGAGACCCAGTACTTC.

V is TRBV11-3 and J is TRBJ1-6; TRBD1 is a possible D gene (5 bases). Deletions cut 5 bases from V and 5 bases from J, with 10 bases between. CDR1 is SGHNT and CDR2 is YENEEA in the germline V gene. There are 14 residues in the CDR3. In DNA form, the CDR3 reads TGTGCCAGCAGCCTGGGACTTGATAATTCACCCCTCCACTTT. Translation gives CASSLGLDNSPLHF.

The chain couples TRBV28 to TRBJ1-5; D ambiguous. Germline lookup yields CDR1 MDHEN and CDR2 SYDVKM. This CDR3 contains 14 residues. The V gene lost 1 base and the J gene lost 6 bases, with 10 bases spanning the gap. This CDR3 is CASSLFRVFQPQHF. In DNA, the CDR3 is TGTGCCAGCAGTTTATTCCGGGTTTTTCAGCCCCAGCATTTT.

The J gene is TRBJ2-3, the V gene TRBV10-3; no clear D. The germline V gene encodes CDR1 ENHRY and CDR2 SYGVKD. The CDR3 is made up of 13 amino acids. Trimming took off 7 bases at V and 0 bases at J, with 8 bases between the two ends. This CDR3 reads CAIKQPSTDTQYF. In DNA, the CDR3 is TGTGCCATCAAACAGCCTAGCACAGATACGCAGTATTTT.

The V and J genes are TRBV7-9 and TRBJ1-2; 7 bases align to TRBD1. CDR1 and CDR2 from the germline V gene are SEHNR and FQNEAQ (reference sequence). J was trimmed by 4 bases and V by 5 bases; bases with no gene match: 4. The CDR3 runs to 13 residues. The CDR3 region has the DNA TGTGCCAGCAGCGACAGGGTCCTCTATGGCTACACCTTC. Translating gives CASSDRVLYGYTF.

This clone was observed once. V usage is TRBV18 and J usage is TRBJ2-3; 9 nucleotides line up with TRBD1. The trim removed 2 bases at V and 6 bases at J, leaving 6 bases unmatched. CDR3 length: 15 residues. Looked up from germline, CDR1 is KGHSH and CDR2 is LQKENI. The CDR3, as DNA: TGTGCCAGCTCACCAAGACAGGGGGAGAGGGATACGCAGTATTTT. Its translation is CASSPRQGERDTQYF.

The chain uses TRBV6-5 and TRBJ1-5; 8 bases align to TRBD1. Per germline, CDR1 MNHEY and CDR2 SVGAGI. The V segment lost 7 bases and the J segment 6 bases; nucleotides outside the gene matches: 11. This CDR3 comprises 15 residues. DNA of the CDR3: TGTGCCAGCAACCCAAAACAGGGGGTTGGTCAGCCCCAGCATTTT. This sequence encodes CASNPKQGVGQPQHF.

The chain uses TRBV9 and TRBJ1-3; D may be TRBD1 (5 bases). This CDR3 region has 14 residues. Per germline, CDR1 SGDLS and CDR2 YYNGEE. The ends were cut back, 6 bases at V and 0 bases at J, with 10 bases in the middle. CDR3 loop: CASTTATSGNTIYF. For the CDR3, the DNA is TGTGCCAGCACGACAGCCACCTCTGGAAACACCATATATTTT.

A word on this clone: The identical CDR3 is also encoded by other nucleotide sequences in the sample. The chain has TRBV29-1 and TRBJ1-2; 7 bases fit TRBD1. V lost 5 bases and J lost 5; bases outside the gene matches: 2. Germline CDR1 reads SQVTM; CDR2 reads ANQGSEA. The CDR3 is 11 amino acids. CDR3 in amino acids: CSVSTGYGYTF. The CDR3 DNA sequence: TGCAGCGTTTCGACAGGGTATGGCTACACCTTC.

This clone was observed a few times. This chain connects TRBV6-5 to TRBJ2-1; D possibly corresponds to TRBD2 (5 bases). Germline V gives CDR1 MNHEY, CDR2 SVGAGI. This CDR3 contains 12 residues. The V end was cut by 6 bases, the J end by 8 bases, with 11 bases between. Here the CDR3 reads CASSRGSDEQFF. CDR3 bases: TGTGCCAGCAGCCGCGGGTCAGATGAGCAGTTCTTC.